Listed below are T cell receptor beta chains from one sample, sequenced in a study of cytomegalovirus exposure and HLA in healthy donors. The method was immunoSEQ multiplex PCR; TCRdb's version includes in-frame clones alone and lacks a portion of them. The sample yields some 110,000 clones, about 12% seen once. Material for sequencing was PBMCs. Receptors originate from a middle-aged man in good health and CMV-seropositive. CDR3s include the opening cysteine and the closing phenylalanine or tryptophan. The order of the fields is D gene, J gene, V gene, CDR3 protein. A D gene is named only where the DNA matches it firmly.

. TRBJ1-3 TRBV18 CASSPLSGSGNTIYF
. TRBJ2-7 TRBV10-3 CAINSRESYEQYF
. TRBJ2-2 TRBV29-1 CSVVLRGGSTGELFF
. TRBJ2-7 TRBV11-2 CASSLQRITYEQYF
. TRBJ2-2 TRBV5-1 CASSPTLRGGTGELFF
. TRBJ2-1 TRBV6-1 CASTGTFYNEQFF
. TRBJ2-3 TRBV5-4 CASSWKDFRGRDSTDTQYF
TRBD1 TRBJ2-2 TRBV5-1 CASSIGDRVAGELFF
TRBD1 TRBJ2-6 TRBV5-1 CASSLQGSSGANVLTF
. TRBJ2-7 TRBV7-2 CASSLLASFAYEQYF
. TRBJ2-1 TRBV13 CASTLRTTYNEQFF
TRBD1 TRBJ1-5 TRBV28 CASRGQGRGNQPQHF
. TRBJ2-2 TRBV19 CASKGGASTGELFF
. TRBJ1-1 TRBV10-2 CASSNRVGNTEAFF
TRBD2 TRBJ2-7 TRBV12-5 CASGLILAGGPHEQYF
. TRBJ1-4 TRBV12-5 CASGLWGLDEKLFF
TRBD1 TRBJ2-3 TRBV30 CATHGVGGFSLGTQYF
. TRBJ2-1 TRBV7-2 CASSLVSRDEQFF
. TRBJ1-4 TRBV19 CASSMGRVKLFF
TRBD1 TRBJ2-2 TRBV18 CASSPPAGGNTGELFF
TRBD1 TRBJ2-7 TRBV19 CASGGQAYEQYF
. TRBJ2-5 TRBV30 CAWGGTDQETQYF
. TRBJ1-1 TRBV18 CASSPTGTEAFF
. TRBJ2-1 TRBV12-5 CASGLVGDEQFF
TRBD2 TRBJ2-5 TRBV15 CATSRAPGGGTYQETQYF
TRBD2 TRBJ2-3 TRBV6-5 CASGLAVTDTQYF
. TRBJ1-4 TRBV28 CASSLWTEKLFF
TRBD1 TRBJ1-2 TRBV5-1 CASRPTGGSGYGYTF
. TRBJ1-4 TRBV27 CASSQTAGEEEKLFF
. TRBJ1-1 TRBV6-5 CASRYSAQGTTEAFF
TRBD1 TRBJ2-7 TRBV6-1 CASSEALGTGSYEQYF
TRBD1 TRBJ2-6 TRBV7-2 CASSYRTGGDSGANVLTF
. TRBJ2-1 TRBV6-1 CASSEALGYNEQFF
. TRBJ1-1 TRBV15 CATSRDRTALEAFF
TRBD1 TRBJ1-5 TRBV6-5 CASRGQGNQPQHF
. TRBJ2-1 TRBV7-6 CASSPGYPYNEQFF
. TRBJ1-3 TRBV5-1 CASSLDGGPGNTIYF
. TRBJ2-1 TRBV29-1 CSVGPSGKTPSSYNEQFF
. TRBJ1-2 TRBV5-1 CASSLGRYGYTF
. TRBJ2-7 TRBV29-1 CSVEDAGAGEQYF
. TRBJ2-2 TRBV29-1 CSVEEVGRSSGELFF
TRBD2 TRBJ2-1 TRBV5-3 CARSSELAIGEQFF
TRBD2 TRBJ2-1 TRBV10-1 CASSESRLAAAGLDEQFF
. TRBJ1-1 TRBV27 CASSNLPSGITEAFF
. TRBJ1-5 TRBV19 CASSIEAGQDQPQHF
. TRBJ2-7 TRBV7-2 CASSSAEGDEQYF
TRBD1 TRBJ1-2 TRBV5-1 CASSPGDRPPNYGYTF
TRBD2 TRBJ2-1 TRBV5-1 CASSWGTSGNEQFF
. TRBJ2-1 TRBV2 CASSDDFNEQFF
TRBD1 TRBJ2-7 TRBV7-9 CASSLGGQGYGEQYF
TRBD2 TRBJ2-3 TRBV7-8 CASSTLAGYTDTQYF
. TRBJ2-7 TRBV6-5 CASSPEYGQKIEQYF
. TRBJ2-3 TRBV5-1 CASSETGSPTDTQYF
TRBD1 TRBJ1-3 TRBV18 CASSPSGQAKGNTIYF
TRBD1 TRBJ2-3 TRBV9 CASSVDRGHSTDTQYF